The next 29 T cell receptor beta chains were all read from a single sample in a study of blood T cell repertoires in COVID-19. The repertoire was sequenced with immunoSEQ multiplex PCR; TCRdb's copy has only in-frame clones and lacks some. The profile shows under 200,000 clones, approximately 87% of them singletons. Sequenced: PBMCs or T cells enriched from blood (not recorded which). Receptors were obtained from a woman aged 50 to 60 who had recovered from COVID-19.

Here the CDR3 reads CASSQVRGTEAFF. The CDR3 DNA reads TGCGCCAGCAGCCAAGTTCGGGGCACTGAAGCTTTCTTT. The chain employs TRBV4-1 and TRBJ1-1; D remains unclear. The germline gives CDR1 MGHRA, CDR2 YSYEKL. The CDR3 consists of 13 residues. Trimming removed 1 base at V and 4 bases at J, with 7 bases between.

The CDR3 spells CASSLGPRDREKYGYTF. The CDR3 bases are TGTGCCAGCAGCTTGGGTCCCCGGGACAGGGAAAAATATGGCTACACCTTC. The chain has TRBV5-5 and TRBJ1-2; 9 positions match TRBD1. The trim removed 0 bases at V and 5 bases at J, leaving 11 bases unmatched. The CDR3 runs 17 residues. Germline V lookup: CDR1 SGHKS, CDR2 YYEKEE (reference sequence).

Here the CDR3 reads CASSSVQGSYYNEQFF. The CDR3 DNA is TGTGCCAGCAGCTCAGTACAGGGGTCTTACTACAATGAGCAGTTCTTC. The rearrangement links TRBV7-8 to TRBJ2-1; 7 nucleotides align to TRBD1. CDR1 and CDR2 (germline): SGHVS, FQNEAQ. CDR3 length: 16 amino acids. Germline trimming cut 4 bases from V and 3 bases from J; bases unmatched to any gene: 9.

The chain employs TRBV12-3 or TRBV12-4 and TRBJ2-1; 8 bases fit TRBD2. The CDR3 consists of 13 residues. V shed 8 bases and J 6 bases; nucleotides not matched to a gene: 6. The chain's CDR3 is CASSRTSSNEQFF. DNA of the CDR3: TGTGCCAGCTCGCGGACTAGCAGCAATGAGCAGTTCTTC.

The chain combines TRBV6-2 or TRBV6-3 with TRBJ2-3, with D perhaps matching TRBD2 (5 bases). Germline loops: CDR1 MNHEY, CDR2 SVGEGT. Trimming stripped 3 bases from V and 4 bases from J, with 17 bases between. The CDR3 runs to 16 residues. CDR3: CASSYGLAGVADTQYF. CDR3 nucleotide sequence: TGTGCCAGCAGTTATGGCCTAGCCGGTGTCGCAGATACGCAGTATTTT.

The rearrangement links TRBV2 to TRBJ2-5; 7 bases map to TRBD1. The CDR3 consists of 15 residues. Germline CDR1 and CDR2: SNHLY and FYNNEI. J gave up 5 bases and V 2 bases, and 8 bases lay outside the gene matches. The CDR3 loop is CASSENRGSRETQYF. The CDR3 DNA is TGTGCCAGCAGTGAAAACAGGGGATCGCGGGAGACCCAGTACTTC.

This clone was detected only a few times. The gene calls are TRBV29-1 and TRBJ2-3, with D possibly TRBD2 on 6 matching bases. The germline V gene encodes CDR1 SQVTM and CDR2 ANQGSEA. The CDR3 contains 14 residues. Trimming stripped 2 bases from V and 7 bases from J, with 16 bases between. Written as DNA, the CDR3 is TGCAGCGTTGAATCGGTTAGCGGCCTGTATACGCAGTATTTT. Protein sequence: CSVESVSGLYTQYF.

A few counts support this clone. The V gene is TRBV27, the J gene TRBJ2-7; D perhaps matches TRBD1 (5 bases). V was pared by 6 bases and J by 2 bases, with 8 bases between. The CDR3 totals 12 residues. CDR1 and CDR2 from the germline V gene are MNHEY and SMNVEV (reference sequence). Here the CDR3 DNA reads TGTGCCAGCAGCCCAGGGCCCTACGAGCAGTACTTC. It specifies CASSPGPYEQYF.

The rearrangement links TRBV19 to TRBJ1-3, with TRBD1 matching 7 bases. The germline CDR1 and CDR2 sequences are LNHDA and SQIVND (reference sequence). The V segment lost 10 bases and the J segment 0 bases; nucleotides outside the gene matches: 6. This CDR3 has 14 residues. As DNA, the CDR3 is TGTGCCACTACACAGGGGTCCTCTGGAAACACCATATATTTT. Amino acids: CATTQGSSGNTIYF.

The chain couples TRBV29-1 to TRBJ2-7, with D possibly being TRBD1 (6 bases). The CDR3 has 12 amino acids. Per germline, CDR1 SQVTM and CDR2 ANQGSEA. Trimming pared 4 bases from V and 4 bases from J, leaving 11 bases between. Written as DNA, the CDR3 is TGCAGCGTTGGAGGGGGTGGGTACGAGCAGTACTTC. It specifies CSVGGGGYEQYF.

V gene TRBV21-1 combines with J gene TRBJ1-4; the table's D call of TRBD1 was not tested on the DNA. TRBV21-1 is recorded as a pseudogene. CDR3 length equals 13 residues. CDR3 amino acids: CASNRAVEEKLFF. The CDR3 DNA reads as TGTGCCAGTAACAGGGCGGTAGAAGAAAAACTGTTTTTT.

The chain employs TRBV14 and TRBJ2-3, with no clear D. The germline CDR1 and CDR2 sequences are SGHDN and FVKESK. CDR3 length equals 13 residues. V dropped 2 bases and J dropped 2 bases, with 5 bases sitting between them. CDR3: CASSQQLTDTQYF. The CDR3 nucleotides are TGTGCCAGCAGCCAACAACTCACAGATACGCAGTATTTT.

V usage is TRBV9 and J usage is TRBJ2-5; the D is unclear. The CDR3 has 14 residues. Trimming took 0 bases from V and 4 from J, leaving 10 bases between them. Germline CDR1 and CDR2: SGDLS and YYNGEE. The DNA for the CDR3 is TGTGCCAGCAGCGTAGCACGCGCCGGAGAGACCCAGTACTTC. Its translation is CASSVARAGETQYF.

This chain connects TRBV7-2 to TRBJ2-5; TRBD2 matches at 8 bases. Germline V CDR1 and CDR2: SGHTA, FQGNSA. CDR3 length: 16 amino acids. Losses at the gene ends were 4 bases for V and 4 bases for J; bases not matched to a gene: 11. The CDR3 nucleotides are TGTGCCAGCAGCTCCTTACGGGGGGGGACCGGAGAGACCCAGTACTTC. This translates into CASSSLRGGTGETQYF. Combining the CDR3 with reference TRBV7-2 and TRBJ2-5 gives the whole variable domain GAGVSQSPSNKVTEKGKDVELRCDPISGHTALYWYRQSLGQGLEFLIYFQGNSAPDKSGLPSDRFSAERTGGSVSTLTIQRTQQEDSAVYLCASSSLRGGTGETQYFGPGTRLLVL.

The chain is built from TRBV6-4 and TRBJ2-3; the D gene is possibly TRBD1 (5 bases). This CDR3 has 16 residues. Germline V gene data show CDR1 as MRHNA and CDR2 as SNTAGT. Trimming took 0 bases from V and 4 from J, leaving 14 bases between them. The CDR3 is CASSDSKVRTSDTQYF. CDR3 nucleotide sequence: TGTGCCAGCAGTGACTCAAAAGTAAGGACATCAGATACGCAGTATTTT.

The chain has TRBV6-1 and TRBJ1-5, with a tentative D call TRBD1 (5 bases). V shed 1 base and J shed 4 bases, with 8 bases lying between them. The CDR3 spans 14 residues. CDR1 is MNHNS and CDR2 is SASEGT in the germline V gene. The CDR3 nucleotides are TGTGCCAGCAGTGAAGGGGCAGGGAATCAGCCCCAGCATTTT. This sequence encodes CASSEGAGNQPQHF.

J is TRBJ2-5 and V is TRBV3-1 (or the pseudogene TRBV3-2); D is perhaps TRBD1 (6 bases). In germline, CDR1 is LGHDT, CDR2 YNNKEL (reference sequence). CDR3 length: 16 amino acids. V shed 0 bases and J shed 4 bases, with 15 bases lying between them. The CDR3 loop reads CASSQELGGRLETQYF. The DNA for the CDR3 is TGTGCCAGCAGCCAAGAGTTAGGGGGACGGTTAGAGACCCAGTACTTC.

This chain uses TRBV20-1 with TRBJ2-3, with TRBD2 identical over 7 bases. Germline CDR1 and CDR2: DFQATT and SNEGSKA (reference sequence). The J segment lost 11 bases and the V segment lost 5 bases, leaving 7 bases of the junction unmatched. This CDR3 is 11 amino acids long. The CDR3 loop is CSAPLAQMQYF. In DNA form, the CDR3 reads TGCAGTGCTCCACTAGCGCAGATGCAGTATTTT.

This chain joins TRBV30 and TRBJ1-3; TRBD1 aligns across 8 bases. CDR1 GTSNPN and CDR2 SVGIG come from the germline V gene (reference sequence). The CDR3 is made up of 16 amino acids. V trimming: 5 bases; J trimming: 0 bases; junction bases outside the gene matches: 9. The CDR3 reads CAWSRGLPSSGNTIYF. CDR3 nucleotide sequence: TGTGCCTGGTCCAGGGGGCTCCCCTCCTCTGGAAACACCATATATTTT.

V and J are TRBV19 and TRBJ2-2; unclear D gene. Trimming cost V 5 bases and J 4 bases, with 20 bases left between them. Germline lookup yields CDR1 LNHDA and CDR2 SQIVND (reference sequence). The CDR3 totals 17 residues. CDR3 DNA sequence: TGTGCCAGTAGTGCGCCCTCGGCTGGGCCAGCCACCGGGGAGCTGTTTTTT. It yields the protein CASSAPSAGPATGELFF.

The count of this clone is one. This chain links TRBV10-3 with TRBJ1-2; 7 nucleotides agree with TRBD1. Trimming took 5 bases from V and 10 from J; bases not matched to a gene: 7. Per the germline V gene, CDR1 is ENHRY and CDR2 is SYGVKD. CDR3 length: 12 residues. The CDR3: CAISIDREHYTF. CDR3 coding DNA: TGTGCCATCAGTATCGACAGGGAGCACTACACCTTC.

The chain is built from TRBV12-5 and TRBJ2-1; 8 positions match TRBD1. After removal of 6 bases from V and 5 bases from J, the junction contained 9 bases not matched to a gene. The CDR3 has 15 residues. Germline V gives CDR1 LGHNT, CDR2 FRNRAP. The CDR3 DNA sequence: TGTGCTAGTGGCGTCGCAGGGGGCATTAACAATGAGCAGTTCTTC. Translated, it gives CASGVAGGINNEQFF.

The rearrangement uses TRBV4-2 and TRBJ2-2; 9 bases line up with TRBD2. The trim removed 0 bases at V and 4 bases at J, leaving 9 bases unmatched. Germline V gives CDR1 LGHNA, CDR2 YNFKEQ. The CDR3 consists of 18 residues. In DNA form, the CDR3 reads TGTGCCAGCAGCCAAGATTCCCAGCGGGGGGCCATCACCGGGGAGCTGTTTTTT. Its protein product is CASSQDSQRGAITGELFF.

The chain links TRBV19 to TRBJ1-6; the D gene is possibly TRBD1 (5 bases). This CDR3 contains 16 residues. Per germline, CDR1 LNHDA and CDR2 SQIVND (reference sequence). V lost 4 bases and J 7 bases, leaving 17 bases between the germline ends. The CDR3 coding sequence is TGTGCCAGTAGTACAAGACAGCGGGCGGTCAATTCACCCCTCCACTTT. This codes for CASSTRQRAVNSPLHF.

V is TRBV24-1 and J is TRBJ1-3; tentatively, D is TRBD1 (6 bases). CDR1 KGHDR and CDR2 SFDVKD come from the germline V gene. The length of the CDR3 is 15 residues. Deletions cut 4 bases from V and 2 bases from J, with 11 bases between. CDR3 sequence reads: CATSDTTGPGNTIYF. The CDR3 DNA reads as TGTGCCACCAGTGACACAACAGGGCCTGGAAACACCATATATTTT.

Only one count was recorded for this clone. The V and J genes are TRBV4-2 and TRBJ1-4, with D perhaps matching TRBD1 (5 bases). The CDR3 is made up of 15 amino acids. V dropped 4 bases and J dropped 4 bases, with 13 bases sitting between them. Germline assignment: CDR1 LGHNA and CDR2 YNFKEQ. The CDR3 spells CASSPRDSHNEKLFF. CDR3 nucleotide sequence: TGTGCCAGCAGCCCGCGAGACAGCCATAATGAAAAACTGTTTTTT.

The gene calls are TRBV19 and TRBJ2-2; possibly TRBD1 for D (6 bases). The CDR3 sequence is 14 residues long. The V gene lost 0 bases and the J gene lost 4 bases, with 6 bases spanning the gap. Germline CDR1 LNHDA, CDR2 SQIVND (reference sequence). The CDR3 spells CASSIDRGTGELFF. The CDR3 nucleotides are TGTGCCAGTAGTATAGACAGGGGCACCGGGGAGCTGTTTTTT.

This clone was recorded a few times. This chain connects TRBV7-9 to TRBJ1-6; maybe TRBD1 (6 bases). CDR3 length equals 19 residues. The V and J ends lost 1 base and 8 bases respectively, with 24 bases between them. Germline CDR1 and CDR2: SEHNR and FQNEAQ (reference sequence). Written as DNA, the CDR3 is TGTGCCAGCAGCTTAGGCGGGAGGACAGATCCGCGCCTCTATTCACCCCTCCACTTT. This sequence encodes CASSLGGRTDPRLYSPLHF.

The chain carries TRBV3-1 (or the pseudogene TRBV3-2) and TRBJ2-1, with D possibly matching TRBD2 (6 bases). The V and J ends lost 7 bases and 6 bases respectively, with 16 bases between them. The CDR3 runs to 14 residues. The V gene's germline CDR1 is LGHDT and CDR2 YNNKEL (reference sequence). The CDR3 sequence is CASTGLTSLNEQFF. CDR3 DNA sequence: TGTGCCAGCACGGGACTGACGTCTCTCAATGAGCAGTTCTTC.